What follows describes a single T cell receptor beta chain. The antigen remains unidentified. Germline V gene lookup returns CDR1 SQVTM and CDR2 ANQGSEA. J lost 5 bases, V lost 6 bases, and 12 bases had no gene match. CDR3 length equals 15 residues. A second roughly 6 to 11 cycle PCR used barcoded and J-beta primers. Unique molecular identifiers of 12 random nucleotides labeled each cDNA. TCRdb recomputed calls from the 5' RACE reads with MiXCR, one row per CDR3 protein. The sample shows around 820,000 distinct CDR3 sequences, more than 20% of them seen only once. These data originate in a study of blood T cells in healthy people across ages. Study-wide results and limits: The study could not conclusively compare naive and antigen-experienced cells, given its unsorted PBMCs.

Isolation recovered at least 6.5 million PBMCs from every sample. The sample was also reused in another study, on T cells of mothers and their children. From that study: The overlap seen between related mothers and children slightly exceeded that of unrelated pairs, though not significantly.

The TCR comes from a boy aged 5-17 years in good health. Material for sequencing was blood. V gene TRBV29-1 combines with J gene TRBJ1-4, with 7 bases aligning to TRBD1. CDR3 nucleotide sequence: TGCAGCGTCGCCCCCCTCGGGACAGCCAATGAAAAACTGTTTTTT. It is translated as CSVAPLGTANEKLFF.